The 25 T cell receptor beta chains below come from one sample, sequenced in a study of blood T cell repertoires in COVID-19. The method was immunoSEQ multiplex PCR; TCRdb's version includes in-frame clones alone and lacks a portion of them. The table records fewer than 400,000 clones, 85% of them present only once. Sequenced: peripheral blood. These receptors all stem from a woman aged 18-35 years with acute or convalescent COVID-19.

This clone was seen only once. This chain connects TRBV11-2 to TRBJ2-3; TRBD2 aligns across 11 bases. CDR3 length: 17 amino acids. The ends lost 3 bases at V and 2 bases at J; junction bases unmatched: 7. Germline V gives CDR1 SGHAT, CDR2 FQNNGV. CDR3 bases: TGTGCCAGCAGCTTTTCACTAGCGGGGGCCCTCACAGATACGCAGTATTTT. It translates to CASSFSLAGALTDTQYF.

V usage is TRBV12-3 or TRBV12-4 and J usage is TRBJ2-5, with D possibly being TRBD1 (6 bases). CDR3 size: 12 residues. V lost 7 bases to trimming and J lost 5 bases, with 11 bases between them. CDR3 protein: CASTGQGETQYF. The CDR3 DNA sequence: TGTGCCAGCACAGGGCAGGGGGAGACCCAGTACTTC.

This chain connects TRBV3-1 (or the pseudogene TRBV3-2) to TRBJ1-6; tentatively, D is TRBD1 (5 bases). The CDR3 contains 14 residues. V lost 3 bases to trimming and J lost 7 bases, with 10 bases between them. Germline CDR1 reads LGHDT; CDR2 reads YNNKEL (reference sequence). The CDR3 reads CASSHQDSNSPLHF. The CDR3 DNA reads TGTGCCAGCAGCCACCAAGACAGCAATTCACCCCTCCACTTT.

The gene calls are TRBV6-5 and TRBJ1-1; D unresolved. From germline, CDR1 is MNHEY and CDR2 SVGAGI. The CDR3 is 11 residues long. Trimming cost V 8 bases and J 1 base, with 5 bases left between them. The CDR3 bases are TGTGCCAGCCCAGAGAACACTGAAGCTTTCTTT. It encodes CASPENTEAFF.

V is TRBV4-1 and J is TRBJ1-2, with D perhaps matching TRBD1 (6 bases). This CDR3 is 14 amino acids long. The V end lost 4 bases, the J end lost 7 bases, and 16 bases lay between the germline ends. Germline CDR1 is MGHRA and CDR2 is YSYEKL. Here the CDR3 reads CASSRIGGTGGYTF. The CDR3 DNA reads TGCGCCAGCAGCCGGATAGGGGGAACGGGTGGCTACACCTTC.

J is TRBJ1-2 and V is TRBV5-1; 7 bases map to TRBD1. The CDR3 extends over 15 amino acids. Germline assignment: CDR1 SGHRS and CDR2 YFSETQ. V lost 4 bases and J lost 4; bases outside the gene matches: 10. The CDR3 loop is CASSEGTDLIYGYTF. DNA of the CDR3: TGCGCCAGCAGCGAGGGGACAGACTTAATCTATGGCTACACCTTC. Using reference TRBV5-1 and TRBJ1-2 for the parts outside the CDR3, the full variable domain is KAGVTQTPRYLIKTRGQQVTLSCSPISGHRSVSWYQQTPGQGLQFLFEYFSETQRNKGNFPGRFSGRQFSNSRSEMNVSTLELGDSALYLCASSEGTDLIYGYTFGSGTRLTVV.

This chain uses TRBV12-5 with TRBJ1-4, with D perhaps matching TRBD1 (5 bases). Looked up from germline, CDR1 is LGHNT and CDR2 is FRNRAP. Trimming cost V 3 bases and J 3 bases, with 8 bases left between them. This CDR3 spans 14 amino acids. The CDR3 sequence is CASGLGGANEKLFF. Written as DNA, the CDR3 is TGTGCTAGTGGTTTAGGAGGGGCTAATGAAAAACTGTTTTTT. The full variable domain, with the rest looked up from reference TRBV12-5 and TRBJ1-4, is DARVTQTPRHKVTEMGQEVTMRCQPILGHNTVFWYRQTMMQGLELLAYFRNRAPLDDSGMPKDRFSAEMPDATLATLKIQPSEPRDSAVYFCASGLGGANEKLFFGSGTQLSVL.

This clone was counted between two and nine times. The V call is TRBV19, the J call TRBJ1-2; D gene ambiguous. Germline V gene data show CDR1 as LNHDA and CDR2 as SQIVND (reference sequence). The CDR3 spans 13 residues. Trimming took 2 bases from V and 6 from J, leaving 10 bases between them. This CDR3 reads CASSIRDFHGYTF. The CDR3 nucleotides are TGTGCCAGTAGTATACGGGATTTCCATGGCTACACCTTC.

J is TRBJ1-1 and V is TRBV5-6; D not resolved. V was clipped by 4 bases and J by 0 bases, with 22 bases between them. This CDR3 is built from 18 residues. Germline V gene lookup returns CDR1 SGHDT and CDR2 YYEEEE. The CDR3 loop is CASSLGGHHISMNTEAFF. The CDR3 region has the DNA TGTGCCAGCAGCCTCGGAGGGCATCACATTTCTATGAACACTGAAGCTTTCTTT.

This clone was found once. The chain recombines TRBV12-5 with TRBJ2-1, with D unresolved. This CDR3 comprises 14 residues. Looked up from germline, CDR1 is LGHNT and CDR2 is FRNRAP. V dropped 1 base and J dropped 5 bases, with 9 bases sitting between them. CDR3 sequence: CASGLGLTDNEQFF. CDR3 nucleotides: TGTGCTAGTGGTTTGGGCCTTACGGACAATGAGCAGTTCTTC.

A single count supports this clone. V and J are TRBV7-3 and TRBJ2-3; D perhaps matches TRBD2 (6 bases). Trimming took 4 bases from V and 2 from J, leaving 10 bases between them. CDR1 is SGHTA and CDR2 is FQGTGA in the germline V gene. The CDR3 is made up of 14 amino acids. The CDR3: CASSSGTPTDTQYF. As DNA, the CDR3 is TGTGCCAGCAGCTCGGGGACTCCCACAGATACGCAGTATTTT.

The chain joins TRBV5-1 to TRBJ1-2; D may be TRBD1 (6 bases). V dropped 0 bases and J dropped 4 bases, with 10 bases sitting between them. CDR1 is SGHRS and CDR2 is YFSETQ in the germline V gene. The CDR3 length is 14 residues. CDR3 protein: CASSLGDNPYGYTF. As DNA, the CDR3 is TGCGCCAGCAGCTTGGGGGACAATCCCTATGGCTACACCTTC.

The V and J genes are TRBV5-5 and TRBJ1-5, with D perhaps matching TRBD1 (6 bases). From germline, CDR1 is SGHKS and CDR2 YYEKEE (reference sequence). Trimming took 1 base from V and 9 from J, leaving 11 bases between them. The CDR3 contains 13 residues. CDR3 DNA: TGTGCCAGCAGCTTGACCCAGGGGCGGCCCCAGCATTTT. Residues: CASSLTQGRPQHF.

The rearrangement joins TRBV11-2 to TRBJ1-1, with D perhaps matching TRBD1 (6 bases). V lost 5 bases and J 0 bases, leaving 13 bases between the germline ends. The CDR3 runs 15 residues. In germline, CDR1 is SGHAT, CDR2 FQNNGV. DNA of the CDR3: TGTGCCAGCAGCCTGCAGACAGGATTGAACACTGAAGCTTTCTTT. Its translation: CASSLQTGLNTEAFF.

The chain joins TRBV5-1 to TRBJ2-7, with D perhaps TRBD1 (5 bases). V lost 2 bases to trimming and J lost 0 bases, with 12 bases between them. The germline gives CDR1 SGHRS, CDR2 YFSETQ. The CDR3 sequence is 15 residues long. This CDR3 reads CASSFVTGLSYEQYF. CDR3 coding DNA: TGCGCCAGCAGCTTCGTTACAGGTCTCTCCTACGAGCAGTACTTC.

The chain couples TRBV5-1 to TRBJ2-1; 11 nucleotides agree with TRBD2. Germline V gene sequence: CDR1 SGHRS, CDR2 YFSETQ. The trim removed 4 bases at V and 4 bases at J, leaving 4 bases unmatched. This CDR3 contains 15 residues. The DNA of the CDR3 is TGCGCCAGCAGCACGGGACTAGCGGATTACAATGAGCAGTTCTTC. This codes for CASSTGLADYNEQFF.

The DNA of the CDR3 is TGTGCCACCAGTGATCCAGGATACACCGGGGAGCTGTTTTTT. Residues: CATSDPGYTGELFF. The chain links TRBV24-1 to TRBJ2-2; D unclear. V shed 3 bases and J shed 3 bases, with 7 bases lying between them. Germline CDR1 reads KGHDR; CDR2 reads SFDVKD. The CDR3 contains 14 residues.

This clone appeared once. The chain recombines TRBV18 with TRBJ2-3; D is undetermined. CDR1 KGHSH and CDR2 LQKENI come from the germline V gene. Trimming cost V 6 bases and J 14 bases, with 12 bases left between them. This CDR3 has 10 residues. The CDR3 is CASSGWCGYF. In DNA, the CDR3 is TGTGCCAGCTCCGGGTGGTGCGGGTATTTT. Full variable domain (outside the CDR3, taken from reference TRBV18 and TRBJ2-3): NAGVMQNPRHLVRRRGQEARLRCSPMKGHSHVYWYRQLPEEGLKFMVYLQKENIIDESGMPKERFSAEFPKEGPSILRIQQVVRGDSAAYFCASSGWCGYFGPGTRLTVL.

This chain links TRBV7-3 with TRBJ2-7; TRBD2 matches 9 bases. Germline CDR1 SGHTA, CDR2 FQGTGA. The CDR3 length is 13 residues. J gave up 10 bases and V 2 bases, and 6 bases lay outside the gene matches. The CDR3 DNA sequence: TGTGCCAGCAGCTTAGCGCGGGGGGGCCATCAGTACTTC. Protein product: CASSLARGGHQYF.

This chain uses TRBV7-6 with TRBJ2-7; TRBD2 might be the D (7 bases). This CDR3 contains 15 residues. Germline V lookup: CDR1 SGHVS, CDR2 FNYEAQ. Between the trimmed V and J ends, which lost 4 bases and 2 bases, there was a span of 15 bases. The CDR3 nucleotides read TGTGCCAGCAGCTCCAACGAGGGGGGGGCCTACGAGCAGTACTTC. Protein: CASSSNEGGAYEQYF.

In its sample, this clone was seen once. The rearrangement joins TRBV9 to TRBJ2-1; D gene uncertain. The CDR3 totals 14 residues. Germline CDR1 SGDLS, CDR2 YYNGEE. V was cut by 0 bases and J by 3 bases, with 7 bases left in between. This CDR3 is CASSVANSYNEQFF. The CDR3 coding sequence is TGTGCCAGCAGCGTAGCGAACAGCTACAATGAGCAGTTCTTC.

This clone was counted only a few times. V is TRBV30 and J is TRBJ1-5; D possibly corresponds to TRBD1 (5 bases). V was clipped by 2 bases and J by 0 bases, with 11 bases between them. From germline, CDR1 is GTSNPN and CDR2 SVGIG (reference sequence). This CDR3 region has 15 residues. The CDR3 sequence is CAWSRGVDSNQPQHF. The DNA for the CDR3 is TGTGCCTGGAGTAGGGGTGTGGATAGCAATCAGCCCCAGCATTTT.

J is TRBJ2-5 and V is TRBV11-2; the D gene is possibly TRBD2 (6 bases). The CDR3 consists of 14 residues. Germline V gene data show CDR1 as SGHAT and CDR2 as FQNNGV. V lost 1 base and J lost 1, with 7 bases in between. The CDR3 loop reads CASSLVGGQETQYF. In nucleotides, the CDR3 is TGTGCCAGCAGCTTAGTCGGGGGCCAAGAGACCCAGTACTTC.

The CDR3 sequence: CASSFGGFTDTQYF. CDR3 DNA sequence: TGTGCCAGCAGCTTCGGAGGTTTCACAGATACGCAGTATTTT. The chain has TRBV5-6 and TRBJ2-3, with D maybe TRBD2 (5 bases). Germline V gene sequence: CDR1 SGHDT, CDR2 YYEEEE. V lost 2 bases and J 2 bases, leaving 9 bases between the germline ends. The CDR3 loop spans 14 amino acids.

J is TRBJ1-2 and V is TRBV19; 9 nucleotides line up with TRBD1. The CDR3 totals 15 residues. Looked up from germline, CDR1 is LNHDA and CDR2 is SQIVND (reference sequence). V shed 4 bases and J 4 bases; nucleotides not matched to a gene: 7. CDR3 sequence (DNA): TGTGCCAGTAGTAGGCAACCGGGACAGGGCTATGGCTACACCTTC. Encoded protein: CASSRQPGQGYGYTF.